This T cell receptor beta chain was recorded in a study of T cells in Graves' hyperthyroidism and ophthalmopathy. As for the study in general: Peripheral blood was taken when the disease was first diagnosed, before any treatment began. The study's findings and limits: A median around six months before onset, the model predicted ophthalmopathy. Researchers report that a 13 V-J model separated ophthalmopathy from stable hyperthyroidism.

The authors took PBMCs from roughly 9.3 ml fresh peripheral blood. From RNA transcripts, TCR beta CDR3 regions were amplified. A set of HTBI primers served as the primers for a first-round RT-PCR of the TCR CDR3. TCRdb analysed the multiplex PCR reads with MiXCR anew, one entry per CDR3 protein. The sample yields about 380,000 distinct CDR3 sequences, under 20% seen once. This clonotype has ten or more counts. Its antigen remains unknown. The sample comprised blood. This sequence was found in a man aged 18 to 30 with Graves' ophthalmopathy.

CDR3 sequence reads: CASSLTLGGTEAFF. The CDR3 DNA reads TGTGCCAGCAGTCTGACCCTCGGGGGCACTGAAGCTTTCTTT. J is TRBJ1-1 and V is TRBV12-3 or TRBV12-4; D is possibly TRBD1 (5 bases). The V gene lost 5 bases and the J gene lost 4 bases, with 14 bases spanning the gap. CDR3 size: 14 residues.